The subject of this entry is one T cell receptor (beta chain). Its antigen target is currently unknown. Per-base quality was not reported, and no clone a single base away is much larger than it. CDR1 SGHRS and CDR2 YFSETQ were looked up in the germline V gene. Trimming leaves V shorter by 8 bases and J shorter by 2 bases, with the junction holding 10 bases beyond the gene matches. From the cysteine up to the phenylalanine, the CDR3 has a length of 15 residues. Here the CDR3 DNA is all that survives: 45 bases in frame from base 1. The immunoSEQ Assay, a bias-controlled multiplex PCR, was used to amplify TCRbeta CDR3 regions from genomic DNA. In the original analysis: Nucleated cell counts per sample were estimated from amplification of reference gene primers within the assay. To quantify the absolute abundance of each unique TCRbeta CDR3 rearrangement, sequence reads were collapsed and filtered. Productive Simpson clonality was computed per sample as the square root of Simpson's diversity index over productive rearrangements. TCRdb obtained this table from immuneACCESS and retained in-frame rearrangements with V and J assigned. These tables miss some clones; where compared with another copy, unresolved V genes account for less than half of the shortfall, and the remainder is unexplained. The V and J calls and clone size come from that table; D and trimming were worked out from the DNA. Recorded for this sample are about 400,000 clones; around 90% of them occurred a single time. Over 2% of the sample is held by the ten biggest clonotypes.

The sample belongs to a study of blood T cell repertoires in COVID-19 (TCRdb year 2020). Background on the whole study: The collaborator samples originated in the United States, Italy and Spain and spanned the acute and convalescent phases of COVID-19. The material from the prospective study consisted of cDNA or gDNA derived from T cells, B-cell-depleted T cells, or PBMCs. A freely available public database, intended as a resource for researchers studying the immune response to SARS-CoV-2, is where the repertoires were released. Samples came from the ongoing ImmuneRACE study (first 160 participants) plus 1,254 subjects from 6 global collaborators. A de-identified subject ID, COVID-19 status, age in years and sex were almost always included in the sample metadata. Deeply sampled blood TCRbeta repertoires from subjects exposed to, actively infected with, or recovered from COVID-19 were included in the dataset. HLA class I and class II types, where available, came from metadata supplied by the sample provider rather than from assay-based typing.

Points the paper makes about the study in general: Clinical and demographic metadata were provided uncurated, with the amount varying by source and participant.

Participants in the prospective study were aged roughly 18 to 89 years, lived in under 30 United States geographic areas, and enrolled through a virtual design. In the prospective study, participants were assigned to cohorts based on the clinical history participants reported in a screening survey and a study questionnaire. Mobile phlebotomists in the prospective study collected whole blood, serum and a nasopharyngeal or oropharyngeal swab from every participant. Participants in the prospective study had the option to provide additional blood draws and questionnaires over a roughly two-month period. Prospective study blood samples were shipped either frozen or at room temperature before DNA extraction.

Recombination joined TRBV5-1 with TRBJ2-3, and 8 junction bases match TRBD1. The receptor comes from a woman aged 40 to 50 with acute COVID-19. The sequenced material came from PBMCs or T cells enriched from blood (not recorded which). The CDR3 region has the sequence CASSPGQAFTDTQYF. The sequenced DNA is TGCGCCAGTTCTCCGGGACAGGCATTCACAGATACGCAGTATTTT.